This T cell receptor (beta chain) was documented in a study of cytomegalovirus exposure and HLA in healthy donors. General study findings and limits: Later work found most CMV-associated TCR beta chains apparently HLA-restricted. What a later analysis showed was that several of the most significant clusters appeared linked to common viral pathogens. Some V segments, TRBV6-2 and TRBV6-3 among them, were indistinguishable and were therefore excluded. Most TCR sequences were rare, but some public TCRs occurred in many donors.

CDR3 size: 15 residues. Germline V gene lookup returns CDR1 MNHNS and CDR2 SASEGT. V lost 5 bases, J lost 0 bases, and 5 bases stayed unmatched. PCR was performed using 60 Vbeta and 13 Jbeta primers. The method was immunoSEQ multiplex PCR; TCRdb's version includes in-frame clones alone and lacks a portion of them. The table records around 170,000 clones, 84% of them present only once. This clone was seen just once. What it binds is not known. The receptor comes from a woman between 45 and 60 years old in good health and CMV-seropositive. The V and J genes are TRBV6-1 and TRBJ2-3; 7 bases agree with TRBD2. The sample taken for sequencing was PBMCs. The CDR3 is CASSIRDYSTDTQYF. As DNA, the CDR3 is TGTGCCAGCAGTATCCGGGACTATAGCACAGATACGCAGTATTTT.